A single sample is the source of the 22 T cell receptor beta chains below, sequenced in a study of vaccination and CD4 T cells after COVID-19. The Oncomine TCR Beta short-read assay was applied to DNA of cultured CD4+ T cells. MiXCR, applied by TCRdb to the PCR reads, yields one record per CDR3 protein. The data show under 25,000 distinct CDR3 sequences, 60% to 80% seen once. The treatment here: roughly 10-day PBMC culture with coronavirus spike peptide pools or control peptides (ViraFEST assay). These receptors have no identified antigens. The sequencing sample was made of CD4+ T cells from blood, cultured in vitro. The source is a human donor who had recovered from COVID-19.

This chain links TRBV28 with TRBJ1-5; D not resolved. The CDR3 sequence is 12 residues long. Between the trimmed V and J ends, which lost 6 bases and 4 bases, there was a span of 7 bases. Looked up from germline, CDR1 is MDHEN and CDR2 is SYDVKM. CDR3 DNA: TGTGCCAGCAGGGTACAAAATCAGCCCCAGCATTTT. As protein: CASRVQNQPQHF.

This clonotype appeared a few times. This chain connects TRBV6-1 to TRBJ1-5; tentatively, D is TRBD1 (6 bases). CDR3 length: 15 amino acids. Germline V gene sequence: CDR1 MNHNS, CDR2 SASEGT. V lost 6 bases to trimming and J lost 0 bases, with 12 bases between them. The CDR3 DNA sequence: TGTGCCAGCAGCCGTACAGGGATTAGCAATCAGCCCCAGCATTTT. Translated: CASSRTGISNQPQHF.

The rearrangement joins TRBV2 to TRBJ1-5, with D uncertain. Between the trimmed V and J ends, which lost 6 bases and 9 bases, there was a span of 12 bases. This CDR3 region has 12 residues. The germline V gene has CDR1 SNHLY and CDR2 FYNNEI. The DNA for the CDR3 is TGTGCCAGCAGCGACCCTCCGTGGCCCCAGCATTTT. It encodes CASSDPPWPQHF.

CDR3 loop: CASSLVSGGMNTEAFF. Here the CDR3 DNA reads TGTGCCAGCAGCTTAGTCTCGGGCGGGATGAACACTGAAGCTTTCTTT. The gene calls are TRBV7-8 and TRBJ1-1; no firm D call. The germline V and J ends were trimmed by 1 base and 0 bases, with 12 bases remaining between them. The CDR3 covers 16 residues. Germline CDR1 is SGHVS and CDR2 is FQNEAQ.

This chain links TRBV12-3 or TRBV12-4 with TRBJ2-3, with D tentatively TRBD1 (5 bases). V dropped 6 bases and J dropped 2 bases, with 15 bases sitting between them. CDR3 size: 15 residues. CDR3: CASSYLRGNTDTQYF. The CDR3 DNA follows: TGTGCCAGCAGCTACCTAAGGGGCAACACAGATACGCAGTATTTT.

The V gene is TRBV15, the J gene TRBJ2-1, with 10 positions matching TRBD2. The V segment lost 3 bases and the J segment 6 bases; nucleotides outside the gene matches: 5. There are 15 residues in the CDR3. Germline lookup yields CDR1 LNHNV and CDR2 YYDKDF (reference sequence). CDR3 loop: CATSSLAGARNEQFF. In nucleotides, the CDR3 is TGTGCCACCAGCAGCCTAGCGGGAGCGCGCAATGAGCAGTTCTTC.

The gene calls are TRBV20-1 and TRBJ2-7; TRBD2 aligns across 13 bases. CDR3 length equals 15 residues. J lost 6 bases, V lost 0 bases, and 5 bases had no gene match. CDR1 is DFQATT, CDR2 SNEGSKA, per germline (reference sequence). CDR3 DNA: TGCAGTGCTAGAGATCTGCGACTAGCGGGAGGCGAGCAGTACTTC. This sequence encodes CSARDLRLAGGEQYF.

This clonotype was seen a few times. The gene calls are TRBV7-2 and TRBJ2-7, with 12 bases lining up with TRBD2. Losses at the gene ends were 5 bases for V and 12 bases for J; bases not matched to a gene: 11. Germline V gives CDR1 SGHTA, CDR2 FQGNSA. CDR3 length: 14 residues. This chain's CDR3 is CASSATLAGGGGYF. The CDR3 region has the DNA TGTGCCAGCAGCGCCACACTAGCGGGAGGAGGAGGGTACTTC.

V and J are TRBV6-1 and TRBJ1-1; 7 bases fit TRBD1. This CDR3 contains 15 residues. Germline CDR1 and CDR2: MNHNS and SASEGT. Trimming at V came to 10 bases and at J to 4 bases, leaving 15 bases not matched to a gene. The CDR3 DNA sequence: TGTGCCATCCGACAGGGTATCTCTGGGGGCACTGAAGCTTTCTTT. It codes for CAIRQGISGGTEAFF.

V is TRBV5-4 and J is TRBJ1-2, with D uncertain. This CDR3 comprises 12 residues. The germline V and J ends were trimmed by 4 bases and 6 bases, with 10 bases remaining between them. Per germline, CDR1 SGHNT and CDR2 YYREEE (reference sequence). CDR3 protein: CASSPTRDGYTF. The CDR3 DNA follows: TGTGCCAGCAGCCCTACTAGGGATGGCTACACCTTC. The entire variable domain, with the rest obtained from reference TRBV5-4 and TRBJ1-2, is as follows: ETGVTQSPTHLIKTRGQQVTLRCSSQSGHNTVSWYQQALGQGPQFIFQYYREEENGRGNFPPRFSGLQFPNYSSELNVNALELDDSALYLCASSPTRDGYTFGSGTRLTVV.

This clonotype was found a few times. The V gene is TRBV24-1, the J gene TRBJ1-6, with D possibly TRBD1 on 6 matching bases. CDR3 size: 15 residues. V lost 3 bases, J lost 7 bases, and 12 bases lay in between. Germline V gives CDR1 KGHDR, CDR2 SFDVKD. The CDR3 spells CATSDGGLRNSPLHF. CDR3 nucleotide sequence: TGTGCCACCAGTGATGGGGGGCTTAGGAATTCACCCCTCCACTTT.

This clonotype was counted a few times. The chain joins TRBV12-3 or TRBV12-4 to TRBJ1-5; D is unclear. Trimming pared 3 bases from V and 1 base from J, leaving 4 bases between. The CDR3 is 13 residues long. This CDR3 reads CASSLDSNQPQHF. CDR3 coding DNA: TGTGCCAGCAGTTTGGACAGCAATCAGCCCCAGCATTTT.

The rearrangement uses TRBV11-3 and TRBJ1-1; the D is unclear. V lost 4 bases, J lost 1 base, and 10 bases lay in between. Germline V gene lookup returns CDR1 SGHNT and CDR2 YENEEA. The CDR3 runs to 14 residues. CDR3 sequence: CASSSGPSNTEAFF. DNA for the CDR3: TGTGCCAGCAGCTCGGGCCCGTCGAACACTGAAGCTTTCTTT.

This chain connects TRBV6-1 to TRBJ2-1, with a weak D call TRBD1 (6 bases). CDR1 is MNHNS, CDR2 SASEGT, per germline. The CDR3 consists of 14 residues. Trimming cost V 6 bases and J 6 bases, with 15 bases left between them. CDR3 region: CASSLQTGSNEQFF. The CDR3 region has the DNA TGTGCCAGCAGCCTGCAGACAGGAAGCAATGAGCAGTTCTTC.

A few counts support this clonotype. This chain links TRBV20-1 with TRBJ2-5; D is possibly TRBD1 or TRBD2 (6 bases each). CDR3 size: 14 residues. V was trimmed by 6 bases and J by 4 bases, leaving 18 bases between them. Germline V gene sequence: CDR1 DFQATT, CDR2 SNEGSKA (reference sequence). CDR3 residues: CSAAPQGRGETQYF. In DNA, the CDR3 is TGCAGTGCCGCCCCCCAGGGGCGGGGAGAGACCCAGTACTTC.

Only a few counts were recorded for this clonotype. The V gene is TRBV28, the J gene TRBJ2-2; 9 bases fit TRBD2. V was pared by 6 bases and J by 4 bases, with 12 bases of the junction left unmatched. In germline, CDR1 is MDHEN, CDR2 SYDVKM. This CDR3 spans 17 amino acids. The chain's CDR3 is CASRTTSGSPSTGELFF. The CDR3 DNA reads TGTGCCAGCAGGACGACTAGCGGTTCCCCGAGCACCGGGGAGCTGTTTTTT. The variable domain in full, with the rest retrieved from reference TRBV28 and TRBJ2-2, is DVKVTQSSRYLVKRTGEKVFLECVQDMDHENMFWYRQDPGLGLRLIYFSYDVKMKEKGDIPEGYSVSREKKERFSLILESASTNQTSMYLCASRTTSGSPSTGELFFGEGSRLTVL.

J is TRBJ2-7 and V is TRBV6-1; 7 bases match TRBD1. V trimming: 6 bases; J trimming: 3 bases; junction bases outside the gene matches: 5. CDR1 is MNHNS and CDR2 is SASEGT in the germline V gene. This CDR3 spans 13 amino acids. The CDR3: CASRPTGIYEQYF. DNA of the CDR3: TGTGCCAGCAGGCCGACAGGGATCTACGAGCAGTACTTC.

The chain uses TRBV7-3 and TRBJ2-7; 8 bases map to TRBD1. The V gene end was trimmed by 5 bases and the J gene end by 3 bases; junction bases not matched to a gene: 6. The CDR3 extends over 14 amino acids. CDR1 and CDR2 (germline): SGHTA, FQGTGA. The CDR3 loop is CASSPRTGFYEQYF. The CDR3 DNA reads as TGTGCCAGCAGCCCCAGGACAGGGTTCTACGAGCAGTACTTC.

V and J are TRBV15 and TRBJ1-6; no clear D gene. V lost 0 bases, J lost 13 bases, and 16 bases lay in between. Germline assignment: CDR1 LNHNV and CDR2 YYDKDF (reference sequence). This CDR3 has 15 amino acids. CDR3 sequence: CATSREKAAYDPLHF. The CDR3 nucleotides are TGTGCCACCAGCAGAGAGAAGGCAGCCTACGACCCCCTCCACTTT.

In its sample, this clonotype was seen a few times. Written as DNA, the CDR3 is TGTGCCAGCTCACTGAGACAGGGGGCGGACATCGGCTACACCTTC. Encoded protein: CASSLRQGADIGYTF. This chain joins TRBV18 and TRBJ1-2, with 10 nucleotides matching TRBD1. Unmatched junction bases numbered 10, after V lost 4 bases and J lost 8 bases. This CDR3 region has 15 residues. Germline V lookup: CDR1 KGHSH, CDR2 LQKENI.

This clonotype showed up just a few times. The V call is TRBV10-3, the J call TRBJ1-6; the match to TRBD1 covers 8 bases. CDR3 size: 14 residues. CDR1 and CDR2 (germline): ENHRY, SYGVKD. With V trimmed by 6 bases and J by 7 bases, 5 bases remained unmatched. The CDR3 coding sequence is TGTGCCATCAGCCGGACAGGGAAGAATTCACCCCTCCACTTT. This sequence encodes CAISRTGKNSPLHF.

The chain recombines TRBV7-9 with TRBJ2-1, with 12 bases aligning to TRBD2. This CDR3 is built from 15 residues. Germline lookup yields CDR1 SEHNR and CDR2 FQNEAQ (reference sequence). V gave up 7 bases and J gave up 7 bases; unmatched junction bases: 8. CDR3 sequence: CASTSLAGGLNEQFF. In DNA form, the CDR3 reads TGTGCCAGCACCTCACTAGCGGGAGGATTGAATGAGCAGTTCTTC.